The text below deals with one T cell receptor (beta chain). At the DNA level, this CDR3 is encoded by other sequences in the same sample as well. Original handling: Reference gene primer amplification gave nucleated cell count estimates. Libraries were prepared by immunoSEQ multiplex PCR; TCRdb keeps only in-frame clonotypes and omits some of them. V and J calls and clone size are copied from that table; D and trimming were computed from the DNA. Here the sample spans about 150,000 clones, around 84% being singletons. Germline assignment: CDR1 MDHEN and CDR2 SYDVKM. This CDR3 region has 10 residues. Trimming shortened V by 4 bases and J by 11 bases, and 8 bases separated the two germline ends. These data belong to a study of blood T cell repertoires in COVID-19. Across the whole study: Samples of COVID-19 (acute and convalescent) were obtained from the United States, Italy and Spain. PBMCs, B-cell-depleted T cells, or T cells were the source of the cDNA or gDNA that made up the material.

The TCR comes from a man in his 70s with acute or convalescent COVID-19. Material for sequencing was peripheral blood. V usage is TRBV28 and J usage is TRBJ1-2; no clear D gene. CDR3 region: CASSSGGYTF. Here the CDR3 DNA reads TGTGCCAGCAGTTCGGGTGGTTACACCTTC.